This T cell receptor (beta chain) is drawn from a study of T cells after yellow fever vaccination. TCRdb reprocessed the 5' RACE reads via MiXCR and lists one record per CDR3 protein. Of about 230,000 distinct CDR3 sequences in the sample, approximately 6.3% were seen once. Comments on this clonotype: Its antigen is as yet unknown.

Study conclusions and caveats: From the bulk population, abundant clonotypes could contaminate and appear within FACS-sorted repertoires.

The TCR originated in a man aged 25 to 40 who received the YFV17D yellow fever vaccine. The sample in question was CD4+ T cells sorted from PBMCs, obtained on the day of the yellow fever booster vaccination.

CDR3 nucleotides: TGCGCCAGCAGCCAGACTAGCGGGAGTAACAATGAGCAGTTCTTC. This codes for CASSQTSGSNNEQFF. This chain connects TRBV4-3 to TRBJ2-1; 12 nucleotides match TRBD2. Germline V gene data show CDR1 as LGHNA and CDR2 as YSLEER. This CDR3 spans 15 amino acids. Trimming took 3 bases from V and 5 from J; bases not matched to a gene: 2.